This is a list of T cell receptor beta chains from one sample in a study of control samples from healthy donors and cancer patients. Clones were sequenced by immunoSEQ multiplex PCR, and TCRdb holds only the in-frame ones, with some missing. The sample lists some 250,000 clones, roughly four fifths occurring once. Sample: PBMCs. Source of these receptors: a woman aged 55-70 years with lung cancer. CDR3s include the opening cysteine and the closing phenylalanine or tryptophan. The order of the fields is D gene, clone size, V gene, J gene, CDR3 DNA, CDR3 protein. D genes are given only for firm matches. For some rows the clone size is stated as once, few or many, or as a class when expanded; others skip it.

D gene: TRBD1; clone size: -; V gene: TRBV9; J gene: TRBJ1-3; CDR3 DNA: TGTGCCAGCAGCGGCAACCGGGACAGAGCTGGAAACACCATATATTTT; CDR3 protein: CASSGNRDRAGNTIYF
D gene: -; clone size: -; V gene: TRBV5-6; J gene: TRBJ2-7; CDR3 DNA: TGTGCCAGCAGCTTGGCCGAGGCAGGGAGAGGGTACGAGCAGTACTTC; CDR3 protein: CASSLAEAGRGYEQYF
D gene: -; clone size: -; V gene: TRBV7-3; J gene: TRBJ2-3; CDR3 DNA: TGTGCCAGCAGCTCCCAAGCGGGAGATACGCAGTATTTT; CDR3 protein: CASSSQAGDTQYF
D gene: TRBD1; clone size: -; V gene: TRBV7-9; J gene: TRBJ2-2; CDR3 DNA: TGTGCCAGCAGCTCAACCCCCGGGACAGGGGCCAACACCGGGGAGCTGTTTTTT; CDR3 protein: CASSSTPGTGANTGELFF
D gene: -; clone size: -; V gene: TRBV7-3; J gene: TRBJ1-5; CDR3 DNA: TGTGCCAGCAGCTTGGACCGGGGGCAGCCCCAGCATTTT; CDR3 protein: CASSLDRGQPQHF
D gene: TRBD1; clone size: -; V gene: TRBV5-3; J gene: TRBJ1-2; CDR3 DNA: TGTGCCAGCGGAAAGGACAGGCCAGTCTATGGCTACACCTTC; CDR3 protein: CASGKDRPVYGYTF
D gene: -; clone size: -; V gene: TRBV29-1; J gene: TRBJ2-7; CDR3 DNA: TGCAGCGTTGGGACTGCCGGCGGCGAGCAGTACTTC; CDR3 protein: CSVGTAGGEQYF
D gene: -; clone size: once; V gene: TRBV9; J gene: TRBJ1-1; CDR3 DNA: TGTGCCAGCAGCGTAGCCGGGAACACTGAAGCTTTCTTT; CDR3 protein: CASSVAGNTEAFF
D gene: TRBD1; clone size: few; V gene: TRBV2; J gene: TRBJ2-2; CDR3 DNA: TGTGCCAGCAGCGGGACAGGGAACACCGGGGAGCTGTTTTTT; CDR3 protein: CASSGTGNTGELFF
D gene: -; clone size: few; V gene: TRBV2; J gene: TRBJ1-2; CDR3 DNA: TGTGCCAGCCGGCCAGGGCCCTATGGCTACACCTTC; CDR3 protein: CASRPGPYGYTF
D gene: -; clone size: -; V gene: TRBV3-1/TRBV3-2; J gene: TRBJ1-6; CDR3 DNA: TGTGCCAGCAGCCAAGTAGTGGGGGATTCACCCCTCCACTTT; CDR3 protein: CASSQVVGDSPLHF
D gene: TRBD2; clone size: -; V gene: TRBV5-1; J gene: TRBJ2-7; CDR3 DNA: TGCGCCAGCAGCCTGGGACTAGCGGGGGCTGCTCCCGGCGAGCAGTACTTC; CDR3 protein: CASSLGLAGAAPGEQYF
D gene: TRBD2; clone size: -; V gene: TRBV7-7; J gene: TRBJ2-3; CDR3 DNA: TGTGCCAGCAGCTTAGAGCCAGCGGGAGGCACAGATACGCAGTATTTT; CDR3 protein: CASSLEPAGGTDTQYF
D gene: TRBD1; clone size: -; V gene: TRBV28; J gene: TRBJ1-5; CDR3 DNA: TGTGCCAGCAAAGGACAGGCTCGTCAGCCCCAGCATTTT; CDR3 protein: CASKGQARQPQHF
D gene: -; clone size: -; V gene: TRBV28; J gene: TRBJ1-2; CDR3 DNA: TGTGCCAGCAGTCAGGAACGGGCTCGAGGCTACACCTTC; CDR3 protein: CASSQERARGYTF
D gene: -; clone size: -; V gene: TRBV5-4; J gene: TRBJ2-2; CDR3 DNA: TGTGCCAGCAGCTTGGCCGGACGGACGAACACCGGGGAGCTGTTTTTT; CDR3 protein: CASSLAGRTNTGELFF
D gene: -; clone size: -; V gene: TRBV5-6; J gene: TRBJ1-1; CDR3 DNA: TGTGCCAGCAGCCCGGGGGGGGCGACGAACACTGAAGCTTTCTTT; CDR3 protein: CASSPGGATNTEAFF
D gene: TRBD2; clone size: -; V gene: TRBV19; J gene: TRBJ2-1; CDR3 DNA: TGTGCCAGTAGTATAGACACCTACTCTAGCGGGGGGCGGTTCTTC; CDR3 protein: CASSIDTYSSGGRFF
D gene: -; clone size: -; V gene: TRBV21-1; J gene: TRBJ2-7; CDR3 DNA: TGTGCCAGCAGCAATCAACAGGGGACTTACGAGCAGTACTTC; CDR3 protein: CASSNQQGTYEQYF
D gene: TRBD2; clone size: -; V gene: TRBV9; J gene: TRBJ2-7; CDR3 DNA: TGTGCCAGCAGCCCAGGAGCGGGACTCTACGAGCAGTACTTC; CDR3 protein: CASSPGAGLYEQYF
D gene: -; clone size: -; V gene: TRBV21-1; J gene: TRBJ2-7; CDR3 DNA: TGTGCCAGCAGCACGACTAGCGGGAGCTCCTACGAGCAGTACTTC; CDR3 protein: CASSTTSGSSYEQYF
D gene: -; clone size: -; V gene: TRBV7-8; J gene: TRBJ1-4; CDR3 DNA: TGTGCCAGCAGCTTAGCCCGGATAGAAAATGAAAAACTGTTTTTT; CDR3 protein: CASSLARIENEKLFF
D gene: -; clone size: -; V gene: TRBV9; J gene: TRBJ2-1; CDR3 DNA: TGTGCCAGCAGCGTGGGTCAGGGCAATGAGCAGTTCTTC; CDR3 protein: CASSVGQGNEQFF